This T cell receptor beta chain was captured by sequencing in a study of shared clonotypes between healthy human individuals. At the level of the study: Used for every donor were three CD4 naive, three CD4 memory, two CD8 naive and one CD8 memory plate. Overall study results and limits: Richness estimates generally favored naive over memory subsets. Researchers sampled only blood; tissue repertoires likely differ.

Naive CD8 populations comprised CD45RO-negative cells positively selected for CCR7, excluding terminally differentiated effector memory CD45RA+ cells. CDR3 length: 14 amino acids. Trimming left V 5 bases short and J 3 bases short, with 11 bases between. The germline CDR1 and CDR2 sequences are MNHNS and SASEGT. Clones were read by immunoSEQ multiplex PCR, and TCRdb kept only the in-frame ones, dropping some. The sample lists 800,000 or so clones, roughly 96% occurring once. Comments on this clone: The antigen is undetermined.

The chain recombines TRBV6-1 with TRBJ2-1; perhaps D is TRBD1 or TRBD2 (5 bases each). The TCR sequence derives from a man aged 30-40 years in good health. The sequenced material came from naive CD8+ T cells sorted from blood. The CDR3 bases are TGTGCCAGCAGTAACAGGACTTACTACAATGAGCAGTTCTTC. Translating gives CASSNRTYYNEQFF.